A single sample gave rise to the 32 T cell receptor beta chains below, sequenced in a study of control samples from healthy donors and cancer patients. Repertoires were generated with immunoSEQ multiplex PCR, while TCRdb's copy carries only in-frame clones and drops some. Found here are approximately 50,000 clones, around 87% of them singletons; the top ten hold roughly an eighth. Sequenced material: PBMCs. All receptors derive from a woman aged 55-69 years with lung cancer.

CDR3 in amino acids: CSATRTGELFF. As DNA, the CDR3 is TGCAGTGCCACTCGAACCGGGGAGCTGTTTTTT. The J gene is TRBJ2-2, the V gene TRBV20-1; no definite D call. From germline, CDR1 is DFQATT and CDR2 SNEGSKA (reference sequence). The CDR3 is 11 amino acids. V lost 6 bases and J 5 bases, leaving 7 bases between the germline ends.

The chain is built from TRBV6-6 and TRBJ1-1; no clear D gene. V lost 7 bases and J lost 6, with 15 bases in between. Germline V lookup: CDR1 MNHNY, CDR2 SVGAGI (reference sequence). The CDR3 sequence is 13 residues long. DNA for the CDR3: TGTGCCAGCACCCAACCGGGTAGGGCTGAAGCTTTCTTT. It encodes CASTQPGRAEAFF.

The chain has TRBV5-5 and TRBJ1-2, with a tentative D call TRBD1 (5 bases). Trimming stripped 4 bases from V and 8 bases from J, with 12 bases between. This CDR3 has 12 residues. Germline-derived CDR1 and CDR2 are SGHKS and YYEKEE (reference sequence). CDR3 sequence reads: CASSKGEEGYTF. The DNA of the CDR3 is TGTGCCAGCAGCAAAGGGGAGGAGGGCTACACCTTC.

The gene calls are TRBV7-8 and TRBJ2-7, with 11 nucleotides matching TRBD1. The CDR3 is 14 amino acids. V shed 5 bases, J shed 2 bases, and the junction held 2 bases outside the gene matches. Per germline, CDR1 SGHVS and CDR2 FQNEAQ. Here the CDR3 reads CASSVGQGAYEQYF. In DNA, the CDR3 is TGTGCCAGCAGCGTGGGACAGGGGGCCTACGAGCAGTACTTC.

The DNA for the CDR3 is TGTGCCAGCAGCTTGGCAGGGGTGAACACTGAAGCTTTCTTT. Protein sequence: CASSLAGVNTEAFF. This rearrangement joins TRBV7-2 to TRBJ1-1; maybe TRBD1 (6 bases). Trimming removed 3 bases at V and 0 bases at J, with 8 bases between. This CDR3 has 14 amino acids. Germline V lookup: CDR1 SGHTA, CDR2 FQGNSA.

The chain has TRBV4-1 and TRBJ1-2; no definite D call. The V gene lost 0 bases and the J gene lost 2 bases, with 10 bases spanning the gap. The CDR3 loop spans 15 amino acids. Germline CDR1 MGHRA, CDR2 YSYEKL. CDR3 nucleotide sequence: TGCGCCAGCAGCCAAGATGCACCCCTCAACTATGGCTACACCTTC. This translates into CASSQDAPLNYGYTF.

The rearrangement links TRBV2 to TRBJ2-1, with 14 bases that match TRBD2. Unmatched junction bases numbered 9, after V lost 7 bases and J lost 10 bases. The germline V gene has CDR1 SNHLY and CDR2 FYNNEI. The CDR3 is 15 residues long. The CDR3 sequence: CASKTGLAGVGEQFF. DNA for the CDR3: TGTGCCAGCAAGACGGGACTAGCGGGAGTAGGAGAGCAGTTCTTC.

The V call is TRBV7-9, the J call TRBJ2-1; TRBD1 aligns across 9 bases. Germline V gives CDR1 SEHNR, CDR2 FQNEAQ (reference sequence). The CDR3 is made up of 14 amino acids. Trimming took 1 base from V and 6 from J; bases not matched to a gene: 1. The CDR3 is CASSLGTGVNEQFF. CDR3 sequence (DNA): TGTGCCAGCAGCTTAGGGACAGGGGTCAATGAGCAGTTCTTC.

V and J are TRBV19 and TRBJ1-4, with TRBD1 identical over 7 bases. The CDR3 consists of 15 residues. Germline V gene data show CDR1 as LNHDA and CDR2 as SQIVND (reference sequence). Germline trimming cut 3 bases from V and 7 bases from J; bases unmatched to any gene: 8. For the CDR3, the DNA is TGTGCCAGTAGTATCGGAGGGGGCAGGGGTGAAAAACTGTTTTTT. Amino acids: CASSIGGGRGEKLFF.

The chain couples TRBV6-5 to TRBJ2-6; D not certain. This CDR3 has 11 residues. V was clipped by 7 bases and J by 2 bases, with 0 bases between them. Germline lookup yields CDR1 MNHEY and CDR2 SVGAGI. The CDR3 DNA is TGTGCCAGCACTGGGGCCAACGTCCTGACTTTC. Its protein product is CASTGANVLTF.

The chain recombines TRBV6-5 with TRBJ1-1, with D perhaps matching TRBD1 (6 bases). With 7 bases removed from V and 1 base from J, the gap between germline ends came to 10 bases. Germline V gene lookup returns CDR1 MNHEY and CDR2 SVGAGI. This CDR3 comprises 13 residues. In DNA, the CDR3 is TGTGCCAGCATCCGGACAGCGAACACTGAAGCTTTCTTT. Translating gives CASIRTANTEAFF.

This clone has just a few counts. The CDR3 nucleotides are TGTGCCAGCAGCTTAGGGTTCGCAGGGAGGGGAAACACCATATATTTT. Protein product: CASSLGFAGRGNTIYF. This chain connects TRBV7-2 to TRBJ1-3; D is perhaps TRBD1 (5 bases). The CDR3 sequence is 16 residues long. Germline loops: CDR1 SGHTA, CDR2 FQGNSA. V was pared by 1 base and J by 4 bases, with 14 bases between.

This clone was detected only a few times. The J gene is TRBJ2-7, the V gene TRBV4-2; 8 nucleotides align to TRBD2. Germline trimming cut 2 bases from V and 1 base from J; bases unmatched to any gene: 7. The CDR3 runs 16 residues. Germline V gene sequence: CDR1 LGHNA, CDR2 YNFKEQ. In nucleotides, the CDR3 is TGTGCCAGCAGCCAATTTAGCGGGACCTCATCCTACGAGCAGTACTTC. Its translation: CASSQFSGTSSYEQYF.

The chain has TRBV27 and TRBJ1-1; D remains unclear. V gave up 2 bases and J gave up 1 base, with 5 bases separating them. Per germline, CDR1 MNHEY and CDR2 SMNVEV (reference sequence). This CDR3 has 13 residues. The CDR3 region has the DNA TGTGCCAGCAGTTTACAGCAGAACACTGAAGCTTTCTTT. Translation: CASSLQQNTEAFF.

The rearrangement links TRBV30 to TRBJ2-1; possibly TRBD2 for D (6 bases). This CDR3 contains 14 residues. Germline-derived CDR1 and CDR2 are GTSNPN and SVGIG (reference sequence). V was cut by 3 bases and J by 8 bases, with 17 bases left in between. CDR3 sequence: CAWRSLQTRDEQFF. CDR3 in DNA: TGTGCCTGGAGATCTCTGCAGACTAGGGATGAGCAGTTCTTC.

The chain joins TRBV6-5 to TRBJ2-5; D is possibly TRBD2 (6 bases). V lost 5 bases and J lost 9, with 16 bases in between. The CDR3 is 13 residues long. Germline V gives CDR1 MNHEY, CDR2 SVGAGI. CDR3 in amino acids: CASSTGTRRAQYF. The CDR3 DNA is TGTGCCAGCAGTACCGGGACTCGGAGGGCCCAGTACTTC.

The chain couples TRBV19 to TRBJ1-4; D is undetermined. This CDR3 is 12 amino acids long. With 3 bases removed from V and 10 bases from J, the gap between germline ends came to 9 bases. Germline V gene data show CDR1 as LNHDA and CDR2 as SQIVND (reference sequence). CDR3 residues: CASSIDRGKLFF. CDR3 in DNA: TGTGCCAGTAGTATTGATCGCGGAAAACTGTTTTTT.

The rearrangement joins TRBV4-1 to TRBJ2-7; 7 bases are a match to TRBD2. CDR1 and CDR2 (germline): MGHRA, YSYEKL. V trimming: 1 base; J trimming: 1 base; junction bases outside the gene matches: 7. The CDR3 is 16 amino acids. In DNA, the CDR3 is TGCGCCAGCAGCCAAGGGGGGGGGAGCCCTTCCTACGAGCAGTACTTC. Its translation is CASSQGGGSPSYEQYF.

V is TRBV13 and J is TRBJ1-6; D gene ambiguous. CDR3 length equals 13 residues. Looked up from germline, CDR1 is PRHDT and CDR2 is FYEKMQ (reference sequence). V gave up 1 base and J gave up 8 bases, with 6 bases separating them. Here the CDR3 DNA reads TGTGCCAGCAGCTTAGACGTTTATTCACCCCTCCACTTT. It specifies CASSLDVYSPLHF.

The chain links TRBV5-4 to TRBJ2-7, with D uncertain. CDR3 size: 13 residues. Germline V gene sequence: CDR1 SGHNT, CDR2 YYREEE (reference sequence). V was cut by 0 bases and J by 6 bases, with 10 bases left in between. CDR3 residues: CASSLEDVREQYF. DNA for the CDR3: TGTGCCAGCAGCTTGGAGGACGTACGCGAGCAGTACTTC.

The gene calls are TRBV19 and TRBJ1-3; a weak D match, TRBD1 (6 bases). V was trimmed by 6 bases and J by 0 bases, leaving 9 bases between them. The CDR3 extends over 14 amino acids. Germline V gene data show CDR1 as LNHDA and CDR2 as SQIVND (reference sequence). CDR3 DNA sequence: TGTGCCAGTAGGCGAGGGGGCTCTGGAAACACCATATATTTT. Translated: CASRRGGSGNTIYF.

In DNA form, the CDR3 reads TGCGCCAGCAGCTTGTTTGGAGGGGATGGCTACACCTTC. It specifies CASSLFGGDGYTF. This chain links TRBV5-1 with TRBJ1-2; possibly TRBD1 for D (5 bases). There are 13 residues in the CDR3. Deletions cut 1 base from V and 6 bases from J, with 10 bases between. Germline assignment: CDR1 SGHRS and CDR2 YFSETQ. The whole variable domain, remainder taken from reference TRBV5-1 and TRBJ1-2, is KAGVTQTPRYLIKTRGQQVTLSCSPISGHRSVSWYQQTPGQGLQFLFEYFSETQRNKGNFPGRFSGRQFSNSRSEMNVSTLELGDSALYLCASSLFGGDGYTFGSGTRLTVV.

CDR3: CASSLSQVSGQPQHF. The CDR3 DNA sequence: TGTGCCAGCAGCTTGTCCCAGGTTTCGGGGCAGCCCCAGCATTTT. V and J are TRBV7-8 and TRBJ1-5; D is uncertain. Germline V CDR1 and CDR2: SGHVS, FQNEAQ. CDR3 length: 15 residues. V lost 3 bases, J lost 7 bases, and 16 bases lay in between.

The chain uses TRBV6-6 and TRBJ1-3, with D possibly being TRBD1 (5 bases). The germline gives CDR1 MNHNY, CDR2 SVGAGI (reference sequence). The CDR3 runs 12 residues. V was shortened by 6 bases and J by 2 bases, with 5 bases between the two germline ends. For the CDR3, the DNA is TGTGCCAGCAGGGGGCCTGGAAACACCATATATTTT. This encodes CASRGPGNTIYF.

The sample holds one count of this clone. The chain carries TRBV5-1 and TRBJ2-1; D is uncertain. This CDR3 has 15 residues. CDR1 SGHRS and CDR2 YFSETQ come from the germline V gene. V lost 1 base, J lost 4 bases, and 12 bases lay in between. The CDR3 protein is CASSLSSTSYNEQFF. The CDR3 DNA sequence: TGCGCCAGCAGCTTGTCGTCAACATCATACAATGAGCAGTTCTTC.

The chain combines TRBV6-5 with TRBJ2-7; TRBD1 matches at 8 bases. V trimming: 0 bases; J trimming: 0 bases; junction bases outside the gene matches: 1. In germline, CDR1 is MNHEY, CDR2 SVGAGI. The length of the CDR3 is 15 residues. The CDR3 spells CASSYSTGASYEQYF. The CDR3 DNA sequence: TGTGCCAGCAGTTACTCGACAGGGGCCTCCTACGAGCAGTACTTC.

The V gene is TRBV28, the J gene TRBJ2-1; 8 bases align to TRBD1. V lost 4 bases, J lost 8 bases, and 10 bases stayed unmatched. Germline V gives CDR1 MDHEN, CDR2 SYDVKM. The length of the CDR3 is 15 residues. In DNA, the CDR3 is TGTGCCAGCAGTTCGGGACAGGCTGGGCGACATGAGCAGTTCTTC. Amino acid sequence: CASSSGQAGRHEQFF.

In this sample, this clone turned up a few times. The chain has TRBV5-8 and TRBJ2-7; D ambiguous. With 4 bases removed from V and 3 bases from J, the gap between germline ends came to 5 bases. Per germline, CDR1 SGHTS and CDR2 YDEGEE. This CDR3 has 11 amino acids. CDR3 sequence (DNA): TGTGCCAGCAGCCCTCACTACGAGCAGTACTTC. It translates to CASSPHYEQYF.

The V and J genes are TRBV28 and TRBJ2-3; possible D gene TRBD2, 6 bases. Germline V gene lookup returns CDR1 MDHEN and CDR2 SYDVKM. The CDR3 spans 15 residues. Trimming took off 7 bases at V and 2 bases at J, with 16 bases between the two ends. CDR3 residues: CASTLGGLLTDTQYF. The CDR3, as DNA: TGTGCCAGCACCCTCGGGGGACTCCTCACAGATACGCAGTATTTT.

The V and J genes are TRBV7-3 and TRBJ2-2; the match to TRBD2 covers 8 bases. The CDR3 sequence is 15 residues long. V dropped 7 bases and J dropped 6; count of bases not matched to a gene: 10. The germline V gene encodes CDR1 SGHTA and CDR2 FQGTGA. The CDR3 region is CASTRGKAGAGELFF. The CDR3 bases are TGTGCCAGCACCCGAGGGAAAGCGGGGGCCGGGGAGCTGTTTTTT.

V and J are TRBV2 and TRBJ1-1; the D gene is possibly TRBD1 (5 bases). The CDR3 is 15 amino acids. Germline CDR1 SNHLY, CDR2 FYNNEI. V shed 4 bases and J shed 3 bases, with 15 bases lying between them. CDR3 in DNA: TGTGCCAGCAGTGGGTTTGGGAGGGGAGACACTGAAGCTTTCTTT. This encodes CASSGFGRGDTEAFF.

The chain joins TRBV5-4 to TRBJ2-7; 8 positions agree with TRBD2. The CDR3 is 16 residues long. CDR1 and CDR2 from the germline V gene are SGHNT and YYREEE (reference sequence). Trimming took 0 bases from V and 3 from J; bases not matched to a gene: 8. CDR3 amino acids: CASSLGGAGTSYEQYF. The CDR3 nucleotides read TGTGCCAGCAGCTTGGGTGGGGCAGGGACTAGCTACGAGCAGTACTTC.